One sample yielded the 4 T cell receptor beta chains listed below, sequenced in a study of identical twins. TCRdb re-analysed the 5' RACE reads in MiXCR, keeping a single row per CDR3 protein. Of some 1,600,000 distinct CDR3 sequences listed, roughly 35% were seen once; the top ten hold around 0.25%. The sequencing sample was made of cord blood. The source is a newborn girl in good health.

This clonotype has more than one count but fewer than ten. The genes are TRBV27 and TRBJ1-1; 7 nucleotides line up with TRBD1. The germline V gene encodes CDR1 MNHEY and CDR2 SMNVEV (reference sequence). The J segment lost 4 bases and the V segment lost 2 bases, leaving 7 bases of the junction unmatched. The CDR3 is made up of 15 amino acids. The CDR3 spells CASSLKTGTPTEAFF. CDR3 bases: TGTGCCAGCAGTTTAAAGACAGGGACCCCCACTGAAGCTTTCTTT.

The chain has TRBV6-5 and TRBJ1-6, with 8 nucleotides matching TRBD1. V shed 0 bases, J shed 7 bases, and the junction held 2 bases outside the gene matches. The CDR3 consists of 15 residues. The germline CDR1 and CDR2 sequences are MNHEY and SVGAGI. In nucleotides, the CDR3 is TGTGCCAGCAGTTACTCCGGGACAGGCAATTCACCCCTCCACTTT. It encodes CASSYSGTGNSPLHF.

In its sample, this clonotype was seen a few times. Germline and junction disagree at one end, which may indicate a read error. The rearrangement links TRBV4-1 to TRBJ1-1, with no clear D. The CDR3 runs to 14 residues. Germline-derived CDR1 and CDR2 are MGHRA and YSYEKL. The CDR3 region is CASSQAGATTEAFF. CDR3 nucleotides: TGCGCCAGCAGTCAAGCAGGAGCTACCACTGAAGCTTTCTTT.

This clonotype was seen a few times. The chain employs TRBV27 and TRBJ1-5, with TRBD1 identical over 8 bases. Germline V lookup: CDR1 MNHEY, CDR2 SMNVEV (reference sequence). V was clipped by 5 bases and J by 4 bases; unmatched bases: 4. This CDR3 is 14 amino acids long. Written as DNA, the CDR3 is TGTGCCAGCAGTCGACAGGGGAGGAATCAGCCCCAGCATTTT. Amino acids: CASSRQGRNQPQHF.